Here is one T cell receptor beta chain with its context. The CDR3 extends over 13 amino acids. V dropped 2 bases and J dropped 8 bases, with 12 bases sitting between them. CDR1 is MNHEY and CDR2 is SMNVEV in the germline V gene (reference sequence). Per the original data handling: Amplification from reference gene primers served as the basis for estimated nucleated cell counts. Sequencing was performed with immunoSEQ multiplex PCR; in TCRdb, only in-frame clones are kept and a portion is missing. The V and J calls and clone size were taken over from that table, and D and trimming were inferred from the DNA. The sample lists about 210,000 clones, roughly 82% occurring once. The entry originates in a study of blood T cell repertoires in COVID-19. Turning to the study itself: Samples of COVID-19 (acute and convalescent) were obtained from the United States, Italy and Spain. PBMCs, B-cell-depleted T cells, or T cells were the source of the cDNA or gDNA that made up the material.

The chain is built from TRBV27 and TRBJ1-1; no definite D call. The specimen was peripheral blood. The TCR was taken from a woman in her thirties or forties with acute or convalescent COVID-19. The CDR3 reads CASSLGGIGEAFF. For the CDR3, the DNA is TGTGCCAGCAGTTTAGGAGGGATTGGCGAAGCTTTCTTT.